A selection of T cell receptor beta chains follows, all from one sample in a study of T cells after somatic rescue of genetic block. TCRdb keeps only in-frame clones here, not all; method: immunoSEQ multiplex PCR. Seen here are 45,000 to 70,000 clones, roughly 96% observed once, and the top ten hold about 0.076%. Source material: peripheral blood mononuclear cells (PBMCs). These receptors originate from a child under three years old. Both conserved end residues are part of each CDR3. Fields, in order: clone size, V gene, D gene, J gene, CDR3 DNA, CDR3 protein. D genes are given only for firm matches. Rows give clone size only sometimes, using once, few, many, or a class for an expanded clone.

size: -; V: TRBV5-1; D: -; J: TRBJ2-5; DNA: TGCGCCAGCAGGACAGAAGAGACCCAGTACTTC; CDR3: CASRTEETQYF
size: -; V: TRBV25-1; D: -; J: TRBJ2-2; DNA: TGTGCCAGCAGTGCCCCGATCGTGGGGACCGGGGAGCTGTTTTTT; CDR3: CASSAPIVGTGELFF
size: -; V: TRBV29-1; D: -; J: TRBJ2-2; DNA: TGCAGCGTCAACCCTCGGGGGTCCGGGGAGCTGTTTTTT; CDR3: CSVNPRGSGELFF
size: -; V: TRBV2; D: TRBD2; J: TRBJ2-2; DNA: TGTGCCAGCAGTGGGGGACTAGCGGGAGTTGGGGAGCTGTTTTTT; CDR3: CASSGGLAGVGELFF
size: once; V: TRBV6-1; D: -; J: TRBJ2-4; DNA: TGTGCCAGCAGTGAAGCGGGAGGAGCCAAAAACATTCAGTACTTC; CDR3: CASSEAGGAKNIQYF
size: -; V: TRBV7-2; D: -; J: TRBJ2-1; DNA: TGTGCCAGCAGCCCGGGACCTTCAATCTACAATGAGCAGTTCTTC; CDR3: CASSPGPSIYNEQFF
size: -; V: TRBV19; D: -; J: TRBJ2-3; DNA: TGTGCCAGTAGGCTTGGGGGGATCCCTACAGATACGCAGTATTTT; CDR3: CASRLGGIPTDTQYF
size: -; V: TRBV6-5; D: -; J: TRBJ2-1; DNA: TGTGCCAGCAGTTCCGGACTATACACGTCCAATGAGCAGTTCTTC; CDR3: CASSSGLYTSNEQFF
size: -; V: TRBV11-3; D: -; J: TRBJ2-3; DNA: TGTGCCAGCAGCTTAGGTCTCAGCACAGATACGCAGTATTTT; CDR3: CASSLGLSTDTQYF
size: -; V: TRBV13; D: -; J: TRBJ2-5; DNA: TGTGCCAGCAGCTTAGGGACACAAGAGACCCAGTACTTC; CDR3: CASSLGTQETQYF
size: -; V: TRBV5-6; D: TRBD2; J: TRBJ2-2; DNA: TGTGCCAGCAGCTTGGGCGGGGGGACCGGGGAGCTGTTTTTT; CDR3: CASSLGGGTGELFF
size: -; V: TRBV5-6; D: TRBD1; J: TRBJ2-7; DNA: TGTGCCAGCAGCCGGGACAGGGGCGAGCAGTACTTC; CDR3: CASSRDRGEQYF
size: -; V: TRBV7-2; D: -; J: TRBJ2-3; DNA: TGTGCCAGCAGCATGGGACTCTTCACAGATACGCAGTATTTT; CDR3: CASSMGLFTDTQYF
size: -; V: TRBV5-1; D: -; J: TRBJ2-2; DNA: TGCGCCAGCAGCTTGGCCGGGACCGGGGAGCTGTTTTTT; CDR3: CASSLAGTGELFF
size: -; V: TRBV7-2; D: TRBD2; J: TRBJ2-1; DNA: TGTGCCAGCAGCCCCCCCGGGACTAGCGGGAGGGCCTTTGAGCAGTTCTTC; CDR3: CASSPPGTSGRAFEQFF
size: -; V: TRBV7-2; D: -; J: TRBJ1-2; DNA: TGTGCCAGCAGCTTTTCGGGGGGCCCATATGGCTACACCTTC; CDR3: CASSFSGGPYGYTF